This is a list of T cell receptor beta chains from one sample in a study of spatial heterogeneity in lung cancer. TCRdb used MiXCR to reprocess the 5' RACE reads, holding one entry per CDR3 protein. This sample carries approximately 30,000 distinct CDR3 sequences, 8.5% to 12% of them seen once, and the ten largest clones take less than 35%. Sequencing used PBMCs, obtained at follow-up. These receptors all come from a female donor with early-stage non-small cell lung cancer. Both conserved end residues are part of each CDR3. The order of the fields is V gene, clone size, D gene, J gene, CDR3 protein, CDR3 DNA. The D gene is left open where the match is weak. Some rows have no size entry. The others give once, few or many, or a class for an expanded clone.

>TRBV5-5|many|TRBD1|TRBJ2-7
CASTPRPGQGTKQYF
TGTGCCAGCACCCCCCGTCCGGGACAGGGTACAAAGCAGTACTTC
>TRBV9|few|NA|TRBJ1-1
CASKGTGETEAFF
TGTGCCAGCAAGGGGACGGGTGAGACTGAAGCTTTCTTT
>TRBV14|NA|TRBD1|TRBJ1-2
CASSPSAGTVFGYTF
TGTGCCAGCAGCCCGTCGGCCGGGACAGTTTTTGGCTACACCTTC
>TRBV19|NA|NA|TRBJ1-1
CASIPPGMNTEAFF
TGTGCCAGTATCCCCCCAGGGATGAACACTGAAGCTTTCTTT
>TRBV4-3|NA|TRBD2|TRBJ2-1
CASSQGTSGGADEQFF
TGCGCCAGCAGCCAGGGGACTAGCGGGGGGGCGGATGAGCAGTTCTTC
>TRBV7-6|NA|NA|TRBJ2-7
CASSLGDGAYEQYF
TGTGCCAGCAGCTTAGGGGACGGTGCCTACGAGCAGTACTTC
>TRBV11-2|many|TRBD1|TRBJ2-7
CASSLDDRAYEQYF
TGTGCCAGCAGCTTAGATGACAGGGCCTACGAGCAGTACTTC
>TRBV7-9|many|NA|TRBJ2-7
CASSSRDLVSYEQYF
TGTGCCAGCAGCTCCCGGGACTTGGTCTCCTACGAGCAGTACTTC
>TRBV6-2/TRBV6-3|many|TRBD2|TRBJ2-7
CASTKPTSGASYEQYF
TGTGCCAGCACAAAACCGACTAGCGGGGCATCCTACGAGCAGTACTTC
>TRBV11-2|few|TRBD2|TRBJ2-5
CASSRGLEEETQYF
TGTGCCAGCAGCAGGGGACTAGAGGAAGAGACCCAGTACTTC